Below, 19 T cell receptor beta chains from the same sample are listed, as sequenced in a study of cytomegalovirus exposure and HLA in healthy donors. The primer mix had 60 Vbeta and 13 Jbeta primers. Libraries were prepared by immunoSEQ multiplex PCR; TCRdb keeps only in-frame clonotypes and omits some of them. The repertoire holds 130,000 to 150,000 clones, 79% seen once, with approximately 6.9% in the top ten. Sequencing was carried out using PBMCs. Every receptor here comes from a woman in her forties in good health and CMV-seropositive.

The chain is built from TRBV28 and TRBJ1-5, with D perhaps matching TRBD1 (6 bases). The CDR3 length is 17 residues. Trimming removed 4 bases at V and 0 bases at J, with 16 bases between. Germline V lookup: CDR1 MDHEN, CDR2 SYDVKM. CDR3 bases: TGTGCCAGCAGTTCCGGGACAAATTTTAATAGCAATCAGCCCCAGCATTTT. Its protein product is CASSSGTNFNSNQPQHF.

Comment on this clone: At one end the junction does not follow the germline gene, possibly because of a read error. The chain employs TRBV7-9 and TRBJ2-5; D ambiguous. The CDR3 extends over 11 amino acids. Germline V gene lookup returns CDR1 SEHNR and CDR2 FQNEAQ (reference sequence). The CDR3 nucleotides read TGTTCCAGCAGCTTCTTGGAGACCCAGTACTTC. Translated: CSSSFLETQYF.

The gene calls are TRBV9 and TRBJ1-3, with D hard to call. The germline gives CDR1 SGDLS, CDR2 YYNGEE. The CDR3 sequence is 11 residues long. Trimming removed 6 bases at V and 3 bases at J, with 4 bases between. The CDR3 sequence: CASTDGNTIYF. CDR3 bases: TGTGCCAGCACAGATGGAAACACCATATATTTT.

The CDR3 spells CASRLTDPSSYEQYF. The CDR3 coding sequence is TGTGCCAGCAGGCTGACAGACCCAAGCTCCTACGAGCAGTACTTC. The chain links TRBV6-1 to TRBJ2-7; TRBD1 is a possible D gene (5 bases). Germline assignment: CDR1 MNHNS and CDR2 SASEGT. This CDR3 has 15 residues. V lost 6 bases, J lost 0 bases, and 15 bases lay in between.

The chain joins TRBV19 to TRBJ1-6; possible D gene TRBD1, 5 bases. The CDR3 loop spans 14 amino acids. Germline V gene data show CDR1 as LNHDA and CDR2 as SQIVND (reference sequence). V gave up 3 bases and J gave up 10 bases, with 13 bases separating them. The CDR3 region is CASSIQGFQSPLHF. The CDR3 DNA follows: TGTGCCAGTAGTATCCAGGGTTTTCAGTCACCCCTCCACTTT.

The genes are TRBV6-5 and TRBJ1-4; the match to TRBD1 covers 9 bases. Germline-derived CDR1 and CDR2 are MNHEY and SVGAGI. The V and J ends lost 6 bases and 5 bases, in that order; junction bases with no gene match: 4. This CDR3 is built from 14 residues. The CDR3 sequence is CASSFDRGNEKLFF. In DNA form, the CDR3 reads TGTGCCAGCAGCTTCGACAGGGGGAATGAAAAACTGTTTTTT.

The V gene is TRBV19, the J gene TRBJ1-2; TRBD1 aligns across 12 bases. V shed 7 bases and J 8 bases; nucleotides not matched to a gene: 14. CDR3 length equals 16 residues. CDR1 LNHDA and CDR2 SQIVND come from the germline V gene (reference sequence). The CDR3 reads CASTGTGGTVGEGYTF. Here the CDR3 DNA reads TGTGCCAGTACGGGGACAGGGGGCACAGTTGGTGAGGGCTACACCTTC. Full variable domain (remainder filled in from reference TRBV19 and TRBJ1-2): DGGITQSPKYLFRKEGQNVTLSCEQNLNHDAMYWYRQDPGQGLRLIYYSQIVNDFQKGDIAEGYSVSREKKESFPLTVTSAQKNPTAFYLCASTGTGGTVGEGYTFGSGTRLTVV.

The rearrangement joins TRBV30 to TRBJ2-3; 8 bases agree with TRBD1. The ends lost 1 base at V and 6 bases at J; junction bases unmatched: 12. The CDR3 contains 16 residues. Germline loops: CDR1 GTSNPN, CDR2 SVGIG (reference sequence). The DNA of the CDR3 is TGTGCCTGGAGTGGGGGGAACAGGGGGATTCGCGATACGCAGTATTTT. Its translation is CAWSGGNRGIRDTQYF.

This clone was seen only a few times. V gene TRBV6-1 combines with J gene TRBJ2-3; D gene uncertain. The CDR3 runs to 16 residues. V shed 1 base and J shed 1 base, with 12 bases lying between them. CDR1 MNHNS and CDR2 SASEGT come from the germline V gene. CDR3 in DNA: TGTGCCAGCAGTGAAGGGTGGGCGAAGGGCACAGATACGCAGTATTTT. This gives the protein CASSEGWAKGTDTQYF.

This clone came up once. The genes are TRBV5-6 and TRBJ2-5, with D hard to call. Trimming stripped 4 bases from V and 1 base from J, with 11 bases between. The length of the CDR3 is 14 residues. Germline V gene sequence: CDR1 SGHDT, CDR2 YYEEEE. The CDR3 loop reads CASSGWAVQETQYF. In DNA, the CDR3 is TGTGCCAGCAGCGGGTGGGCAGTCCAAGAGACCCAGTACTTC.

The chain recombines TRBV10-2 with TRBJ2-3; D possibly corresponds to TRBD1 (5 bases). The germline gives CDR1 WSHSY, CDR2 SAAADI. This CDR3 contains 15 residues. Trimming removed 3 bases at V and 0 bases at J, with 10 bases between. DNA for the CDR3: TGCGCCAGCAGTGAAGAGACAGTAAGCACAGATACGCAGTATTTT. It specifies CASSEETVSTDTQYF.

The gene calls are TRBV6-5 and TRBJ2-7; 10 bases match TRBD2. The CDR3 has 15 amino acids. The junction had 5 bases not matched to a gene; V was cut back by 0 bases and J by 6 bases. Germline values: CDR1 MNHEY, CDR2 SVGAGI. CDR3 residues: CASSYSGLAAREQYF. CDR3 DNA sequence: TGTGCCAGCAGTTACTCCGGACTAGCGGCCCGCGAGCAGTACTTC.

This chain connects TRBV7-3 to TRBJ2-6; D not resolved. The CDR3 loop spans 13 amino acids. Deletions cut 6 bases from V and 2 bases from J, with 5 bases between. The V gene's germline CDR1 is SGHTA and CDR2 FQGTGA. CDR3 loop: CASSITGANVLTF. CDR3 sequence (DNA): TGTGCCAGCAGTATTACTGGGGCCAACGTCCTGACTTTC.

CDR3 region: CASIDRGHTEAFF. The CDR3 DNA is TGTGCCAGTATTGACAGGGGGCACACTGAAGCTTTCTTT. The chain couples TRBV19 to TRBJ1-1; 10 bases are a match to TRBD1. The germline gives CDR1 LNHDA, CDR2 SQIVND (reference sequence). The CDR3 has 13 residues. V lost 7 bases and J lost 3; bases outside the gene matches: 2.

This chain links TRBV6-1 with TRBJ2-2; D might be TRBD1 (5 bases). This CDR3 comprises 14 residues. Trimming removed 3 bases from V and 7 bases from J, with 12 bases in between. The germline CDR1 and CDR2 sequences are MNHNS and SASEGT. The DNA for the CDR3 is TGTGCCAGCAGTGAGCTACAGGAATTCGGGGAGCTGTTTTTT. Translating gives CASSELQEFGELFF.

The V call is TRBV28, the J call TRBJ1-4; D unclear. The CDR3 is made up of 14 amino acids. Germline V gene sequence: CDR1 MDHEN, CDR2 SYDVKM. The V gene lost 3 bases and the J gene lost 8 bases, with 13 bases spanning the gap. DNA of the CDR3: TGTGCCAGCAGTTTGAGGAGGTTTCAGGAAAAACTGTTTTTT. It codes for CASSLRRFQEKLFF. The full variable domain, with the rest looked up from reference TRBV28 and TRBJ1-4, is DVKVTQSSRYLVKRTGEKVFLECVQDMDHENMFWYRQDPGLGLRLIYFSYDVKMKEKGDIPEGYSVSREKKERFSLILESASTNQTSMYLCASSLRRFQEKLFFGSGTQLSVL.

The rearrangement joins TRBV5-1 to TRBJ2-5; 7 positions match TRBD1. CDR1 is SGHRS, CDR2 YFSETQ, per germline. Losses at the gene ends were 1 base for V and 4 bases for J; bases not matched to a gene: 7. The CDR3 sequence is 15 residues long. Here the CDR3 reads CASSLTGVSPETQYF. Written as DNA, the CDR3 is TGCGCCAGCAGCTTGACAGGGGTTTCCCCAGAGACCCAGTACTTC.

The chain is built from TRBV2 and TRBJ1-3, with no clear D. The CDR3 runs 14 residues. The V gene lost 5 bases and the J gene lost 0 bases, with 8 bases spanning the gap. Germline assignment: CDR1 SNHLY and CDR2 FYNNEI. The CDR3 nucleotides are TGTGCCAGCAGTCCAGACTTCTCTGGAAACACCATATATTTT. Its protein product is CASSPDFSGNTIYF.

This chain connects TRBV28 to TRBJ2-3; 8 bases agree with TRBD2. The CDR3 is 17 residues long. The V segment lost 4 bases and the J segment 1 base; nucleotides outside the gene matches: 10. Germline values: CDR1 MDHEN, CDR2 SYDVKM. CDR3 in amino acids: CASSSPSGGPGTDTQYF. The CDR3 nucleotides are TGTGCCAGCAGTTCCCCGTCGGGGGGGCCGGGCACAGATACGCAGTATTTT.